Listed here are 5 T cell receptor beta chains from one sample, sequenced in a study of OX40 agonist ivuxolimab in advanced cancers. Produced via immunoSEQ multiplex PCR; TCRdb's table is partial and in-frame only. The sample shows 85,000 to 100,000 clones, 94% of them seen only once. The sample in question was CD4+ or CD8+ T cells sorted from blood, obtained in a trial of the OX40 agonist ivuxolimab. The receptor source for this set is an adult with an advanced solid tumor such as melanoma, head and neck, liver or kidney cancer.

This chain links TRBV14 with TRBJ1-1; D call uncertain. CDR3 size: 15 residues. V gave up 7 bases and J gave up 1 base, with 16 bases separating them. Germline V CDR1 and CDR2: SGHDN, FVKESK. The CDR3, as DNA: TGTGCCAGCACCCCTCAGGCCAATACGAACACTGAAGCTTTCTTT. It specifies CASTPQANTNTEAFF.

The chain is built from TRBV18 and TRBJ2-7; TRBD2 matches at 11 bases. This CDR3 has 15 residues. Germline V gives CDR1 KGHSH, CDR2 LQKENI. Trimming took 5 bases from V and 2 from J; bases not matched to a gene: 5. The CDR3: CASSGASGRTYEQYF. CDR3 in DNA: TGTGCCAGCTCAGGGGCTAGCGGGAGGACCTACGAGCAGTACTTC.

The chain carries TRBV2 and TRBJ1-3; possibly TRBD1 for D (5 bases). The CDR3 length is 16 residues. From germline, CDR1 is SNHLY and CDR2 FYNNEI. Deletions cut 6 bases from V and 4 bases from J, with 19 bases between. CDR3 amino acids: CASSQYLRREGNTIYF. The CDR3, as DNA: TGTGCCAGCAGCCAATACCTCCGCAGGGAGGGAAACACCATATATTTT.

This chain connects TRBV28 to TRBJ1-6; D gene uncertain. This CDR3 region has 17 residues. CDR1 and CDR2 (germline): MDHEN, SYDVKM. The germline V and J ends were trimmed by 6 bases and 0 bases, with 15 bases remaining between them. The CDR3 loop is CASSTVEIGSYNSPLHF. The CDR3 coding sequence is TGTGCCAGCAGCACCGTGGAAATTGGCTCCTATAATTCACCCCTCCACTTT.

This chain links TRBV5-4 with TRBJ2-7, with TRBD1 matching over 9 bases. V trimming: 1 base; J trimming: 1 base; junction bases outside the gene matches: 3. This CDR3 spans 15 amino acids. The V gene's germline CDR1 is SGHNT and CDR2 YYREEE (reference sequence). The CDR3 loop is CASSLTGTGSYEQYF. For the CDR3, the DNA is TGTGCCAGCAGCTTGACCGGGACAGGGTCCTACGAGCAGTACTTC.